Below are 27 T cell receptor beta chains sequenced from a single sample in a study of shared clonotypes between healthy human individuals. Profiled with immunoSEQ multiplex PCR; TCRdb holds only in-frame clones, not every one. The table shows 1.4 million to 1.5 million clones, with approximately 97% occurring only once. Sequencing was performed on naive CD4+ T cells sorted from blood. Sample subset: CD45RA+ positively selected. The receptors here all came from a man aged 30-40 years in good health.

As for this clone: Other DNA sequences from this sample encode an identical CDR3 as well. CDR3: CASSLAAGSYEQYF. The CDR3 DNA is TGTGCCAGCAGCTTAGCAGCGGGATCCTACGAGCAGTACTTC. This sequence joins TRBV7-8 and TRBJ2-7, with 7 bases identical to TRBD2. The CDR3 has 14 amino acids. Losses at the gene ends were 0 bases for V and 1 base for J; bases not matched to a gene: 0. Germline CDR1 SGHVS, CDR2 FQNEAQ.

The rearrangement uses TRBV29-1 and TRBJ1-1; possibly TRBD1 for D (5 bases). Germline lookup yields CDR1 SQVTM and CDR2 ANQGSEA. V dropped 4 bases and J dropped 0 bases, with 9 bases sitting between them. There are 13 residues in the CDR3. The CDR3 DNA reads TGCAGCGTTGTTACAGGCATGAACACTGAAGCTTTCTTT. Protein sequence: CSVVTGMNTEAFF.

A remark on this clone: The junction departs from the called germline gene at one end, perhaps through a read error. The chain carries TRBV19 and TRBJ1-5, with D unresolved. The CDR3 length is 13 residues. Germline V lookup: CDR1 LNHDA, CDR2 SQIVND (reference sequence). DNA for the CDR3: TGTGCCAGTAGTATAGGAGGCTCTCAGGCCCAGCATTTT. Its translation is CASSIGGSQAQHF.

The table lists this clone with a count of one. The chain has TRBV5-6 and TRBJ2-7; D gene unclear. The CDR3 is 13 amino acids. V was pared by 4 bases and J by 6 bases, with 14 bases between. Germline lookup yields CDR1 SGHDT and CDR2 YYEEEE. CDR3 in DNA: TGTGCCAGCAGCGCCTTTTTAGGGTCCGAGCAGTACTTC. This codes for CASSAFLGSEQYF.

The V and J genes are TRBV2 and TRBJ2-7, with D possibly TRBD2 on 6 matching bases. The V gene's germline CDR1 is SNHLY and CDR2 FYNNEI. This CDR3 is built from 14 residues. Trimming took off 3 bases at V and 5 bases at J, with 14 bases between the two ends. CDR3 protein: CASSDRRDLNEQYF. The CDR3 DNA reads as TGTGCCAGCAGTGACAGGCGGGACCTAAACGAGCAGTACTTC. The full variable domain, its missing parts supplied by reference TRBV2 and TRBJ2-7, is EPEVTQTPSHQVTQMGQEVILRCVPISNHLYFYWYRQILGQKVEFLVSFYNNEISEKSEIFDDQFSVERPDGSNFTLKIRSTKLEDSAMYFCASSDRRDLNEQYFGPGTRLTVT.

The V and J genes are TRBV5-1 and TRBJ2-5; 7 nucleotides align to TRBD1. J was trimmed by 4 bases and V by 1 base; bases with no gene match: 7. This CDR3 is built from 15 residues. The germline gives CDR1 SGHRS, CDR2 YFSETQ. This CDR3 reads CASSLSSGGIETQYF. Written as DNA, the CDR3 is TGCGCCAGCAGCTTGTCATCAGGGGGAATAGAGACCCAGTACTTC. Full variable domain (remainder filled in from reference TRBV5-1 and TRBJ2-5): KAGVTQTPRYLIKTRGQQVTLSCSPISGHRSVSWYQQTPGQGLQFLFEYFSETQRNKGNFPGRFSGRQFSNSRSEMNVSTLELGDSALYLCASSLSSGGIETQYFGPGTRLLVL.

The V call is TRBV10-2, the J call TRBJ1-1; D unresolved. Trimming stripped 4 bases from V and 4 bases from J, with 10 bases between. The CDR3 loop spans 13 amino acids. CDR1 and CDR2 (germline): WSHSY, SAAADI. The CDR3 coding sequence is TGCGCCAGCAGTGTCGGGGTTGCCACTGAAGCTTTCTTT. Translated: CASSVGVATEAFF.

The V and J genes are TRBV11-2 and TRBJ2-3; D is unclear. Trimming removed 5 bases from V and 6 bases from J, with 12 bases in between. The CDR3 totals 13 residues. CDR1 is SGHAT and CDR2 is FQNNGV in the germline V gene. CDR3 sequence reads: CASSRAGMDTQYF. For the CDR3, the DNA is TGTGCCAGCAGCAGAGCCGGTATGGATACGCAGTATTTT.

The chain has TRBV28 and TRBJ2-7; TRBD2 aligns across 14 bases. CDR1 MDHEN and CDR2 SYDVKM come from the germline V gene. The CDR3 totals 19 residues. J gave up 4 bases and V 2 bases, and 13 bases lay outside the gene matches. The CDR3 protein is CASSLISGLAGGSGYEQYF. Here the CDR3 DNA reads TGTGCCAGCAGTTTAATCTCTGGACTAGCGGGAGGCTCGGGTTACGAGCAGTACTTC.

Here the CDR3 DNA reads TGTGCCAGCAGCTTAGTAGCGGCACTTGACGAGCAGTACTTC. It is translated as CASSLVAALDEQYF. The chain recombines TRBV7-9 with TRBJ2-7, with D possibly matching TRBD2 (6 bases). Germline CDR1 and CDR2: SEHNR and FQNEAQ (reference sequence). This CDR3 comprises 14 residues. The V end lost 1 base, the J end lost 5 bases, and 12 bases lay between the germline ends.

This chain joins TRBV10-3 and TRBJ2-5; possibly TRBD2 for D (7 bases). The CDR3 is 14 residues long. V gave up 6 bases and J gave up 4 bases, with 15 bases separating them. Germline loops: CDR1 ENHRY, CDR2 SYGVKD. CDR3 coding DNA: TGTGCCATCAGGAAAGGGGAGGGGGGAGAGACCCAGTACTTC. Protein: CAIRKGEGGETQYF.

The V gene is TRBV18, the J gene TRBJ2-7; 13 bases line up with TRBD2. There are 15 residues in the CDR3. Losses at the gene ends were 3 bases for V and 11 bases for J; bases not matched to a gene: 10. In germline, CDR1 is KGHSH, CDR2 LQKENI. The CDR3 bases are TGTGCCAGCTCACCCCCTGGACTAGCGGGAGAAATAAAGTACTTC. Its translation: CASSPPGLAGEIKYF.

CDR3 DNA sequence: TGTGCCAGCAGTTTATACAGGGGCGGCTACACCTTC. Protein: CASSLYRGGYTF. The V gene is TRBV28, the J gene TRBJ1-2, with 7 bases that match TRBD1. V lost 1 base to trimming and J lost 8 bases; unmatched junction nucleotides: 1. Germline V lookup: CDR1 MDHEN, CDR2 SYDVKM. This CDR3 is 12 amino acids long.

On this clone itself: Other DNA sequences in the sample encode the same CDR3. The CDR3 DNA sequence: TGTGCCAGCAGTCCCCCCGGGGACTCCTACGAGCAGTACTTC. This translates into CASSPPGDSYEQYF. The V gene is TRBV28, the J gene TRBJ2-7; tentatively, D is TRBD2 (5 bases). The germline V gene has CDR1 MDHEN and CDR2 SYDVKM. V was pared by 5 bases and J by 0 bases, with 11 bases between. This CDR3 comprises 14 residues.

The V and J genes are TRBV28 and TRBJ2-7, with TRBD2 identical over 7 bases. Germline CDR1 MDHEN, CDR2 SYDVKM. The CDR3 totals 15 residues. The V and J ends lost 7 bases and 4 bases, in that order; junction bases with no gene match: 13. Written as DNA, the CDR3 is TGTGCCAGCATCAACCTTGGGGGGGAGTCTTACGAGCAGTACTTC. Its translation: CASINLGGESYEQYF.

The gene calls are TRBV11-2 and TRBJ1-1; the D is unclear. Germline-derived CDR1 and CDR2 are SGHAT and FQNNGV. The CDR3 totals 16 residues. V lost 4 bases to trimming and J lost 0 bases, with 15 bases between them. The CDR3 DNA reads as TGTGCCAGCAGCTACCCCCGGGGAGGGTTGAACACTGAAGCTTTCTTT. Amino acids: CASSYPRGGLNTEAFF.

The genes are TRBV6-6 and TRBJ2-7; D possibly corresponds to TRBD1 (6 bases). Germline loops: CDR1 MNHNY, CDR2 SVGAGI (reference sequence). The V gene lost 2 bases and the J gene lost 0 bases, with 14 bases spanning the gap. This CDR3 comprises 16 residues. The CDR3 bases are TGTGCCAGCAGTTACCCCAAGGGACACTTCTCCTACGAGCAGTACTTC. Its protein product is CASSYPKGHFSYEQYF.

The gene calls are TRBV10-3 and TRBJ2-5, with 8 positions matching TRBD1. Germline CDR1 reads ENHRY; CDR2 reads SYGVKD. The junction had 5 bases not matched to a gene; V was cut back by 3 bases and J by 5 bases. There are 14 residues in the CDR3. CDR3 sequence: CAISDDRGGETQYF. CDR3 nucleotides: TGTGCCATCAGTGATGACAGGGGCGGCGAGACCCAGTACTTC.

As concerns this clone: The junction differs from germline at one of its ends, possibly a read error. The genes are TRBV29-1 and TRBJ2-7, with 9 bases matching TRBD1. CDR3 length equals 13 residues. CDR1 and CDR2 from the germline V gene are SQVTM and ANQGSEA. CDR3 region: CGVAVGQGHEQYF. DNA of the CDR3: TGCGGCGTGGCCGTGGGACAGGGCCACGAGCAGTACTTC.

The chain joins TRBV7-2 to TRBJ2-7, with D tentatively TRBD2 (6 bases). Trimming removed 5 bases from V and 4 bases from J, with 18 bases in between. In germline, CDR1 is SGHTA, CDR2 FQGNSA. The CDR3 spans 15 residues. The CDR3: CASSRVGGTLYEQYF. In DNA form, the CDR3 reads TGTGCCAGCAGCCGAGTCGGGGGAACATTATACGAGCAGTACTTC. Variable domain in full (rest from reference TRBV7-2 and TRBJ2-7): GAGVSQSPSNKVTEKGKDVELRCDPISGHTALYWYRQSLGQGLEFLIYFQGNSAPDKSGLPSDRFSAERTGGSVSTLTIQRTQQEDSAVYLCASSRVGGTLYEQYFGPGTRLTVT.

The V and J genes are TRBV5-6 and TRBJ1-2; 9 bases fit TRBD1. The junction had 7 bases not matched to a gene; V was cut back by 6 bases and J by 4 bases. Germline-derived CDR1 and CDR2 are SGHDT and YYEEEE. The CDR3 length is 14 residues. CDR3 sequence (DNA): TGTGCCAGCATCCGGACAGGGGATGTCTATGGCTACACCTTC. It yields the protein CASIRTGDVYGYTF. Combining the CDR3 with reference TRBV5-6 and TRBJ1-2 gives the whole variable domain DAGVTQSPTHLIKTRGQQVTLRCSPKSGHDTVSWYQQALGQGPQFIFQYYEEEERQRGNFPDRFSGHQFPNYSSELNVNALLLGDSALYLCASIRTGDVYGYTFGSGTRLTVV.

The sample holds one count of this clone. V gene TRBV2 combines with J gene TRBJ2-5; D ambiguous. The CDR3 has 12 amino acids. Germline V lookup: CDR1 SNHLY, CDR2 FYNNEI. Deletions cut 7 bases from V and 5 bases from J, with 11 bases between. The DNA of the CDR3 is TGTGCCAGCACGGAAAGGGCCGAGACCCAGTACTTC. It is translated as CASTERAETQYF.

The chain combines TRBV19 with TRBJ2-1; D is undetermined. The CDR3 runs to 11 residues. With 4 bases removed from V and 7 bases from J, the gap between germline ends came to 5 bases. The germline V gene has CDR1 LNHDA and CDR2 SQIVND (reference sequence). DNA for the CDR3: TGTGCCAGTAGTAACCCAAATGAGCAGTTCTTC. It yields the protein CASSNPNEQFF.

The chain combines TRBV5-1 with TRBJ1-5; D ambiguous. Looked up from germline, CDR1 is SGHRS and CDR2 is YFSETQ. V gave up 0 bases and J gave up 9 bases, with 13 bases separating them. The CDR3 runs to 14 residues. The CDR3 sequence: CASSLGSGSVPQHF. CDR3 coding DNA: TGCGCCAGCAGCTTGGGGTCAGGTAGCGTGCCCCAGCATTTT.

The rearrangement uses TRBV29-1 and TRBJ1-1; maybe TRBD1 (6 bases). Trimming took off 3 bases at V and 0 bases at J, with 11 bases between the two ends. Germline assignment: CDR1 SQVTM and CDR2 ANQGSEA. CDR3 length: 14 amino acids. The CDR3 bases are TGCAGCGTTGAGGGGGCCCTGGTGAACACTGAAGCTTTCTTT. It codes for CSVEGALVNTEAFF.

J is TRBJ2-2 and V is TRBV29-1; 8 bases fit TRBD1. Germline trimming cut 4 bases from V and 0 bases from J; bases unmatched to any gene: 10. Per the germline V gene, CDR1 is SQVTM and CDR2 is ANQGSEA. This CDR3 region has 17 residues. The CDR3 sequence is CSVVVARGLPNTGELFF. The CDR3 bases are TGCAGCGTTGTCGTAGCCAGGGGGCTTCCGAACACCGGGGAGCTGTTTTTT.

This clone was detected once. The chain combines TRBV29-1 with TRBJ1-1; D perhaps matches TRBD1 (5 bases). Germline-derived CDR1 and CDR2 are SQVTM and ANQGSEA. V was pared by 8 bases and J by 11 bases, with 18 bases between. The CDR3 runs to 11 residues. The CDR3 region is CSLEGPWGAFF. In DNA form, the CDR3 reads TGCAGCCTCGAAGGGCCCTGGGGGGCTTTCTTT.